The present T cell receptor (beta chain) was sequenced within a study of CD8 T cells in ankylosing spondylitis. Findings of the study overall: Some of the motif variants had earlier been found in reactive arthritis patients' fluid and blood. There was a TCR beta motif, made of several highly homologous variants, that appeared characteristic of ankylosing spondylitis blood. According to the report, clones linked to the disease were significantly enriched in matched synovial fluid samples taken from ankylosing spondylitis patients. The authors found the disease-linked clones to be CD8+ and relatively rare in peripheral blood.

Libraries of TCR beta came from quantitative 5'-RACE with molecular barcodes. TCRdb processed the 5' RACE reads anew with MiXCR; each CDR3 protein has one entry. This sample has 500,000 to 550,000 distinct CDR3 sequences, with roughly 13% found just once. Regarding this clonotype: Its antigen is undetermined.

The germline CDR1 and CDR2 sequences are ENHRY and SYGVKD. J lost 4 bases, V lost 11 bases, and 7 bases had no gene match. The CDR3 covers 13 residues. The source material was blood, either unsorted or a sorted T cell fraction (not recorded which). V usage is TRBV10-3 and J usage is TRBJ2-2; 7 bases match TRBD2. This TCR was recovered from a male donor with ankylosing spondylitis. CDR3 in amino acids: CALAGEGTGELFF. As DNA, the CDR3 is TGTGCCCTGGCGGGGGAGGGCACCGGGGAGCTGTTTTTT.